The 20 T cell receptor beta chains below were found in one sample sequenced in a study of blood T cells in healthy people across ages. The use of a sample-barcoded 5' primer and a J-beta primer mix characterized a second PCR of about 7 to 12 cycles. TCRdb re-called the 5' RACE reads through MiXCR, storing one row per CDR3 protein. The data hold hundreds of thousands of distinct CDR3 sequences, with more than 50% observed a single time. The sequencing sample was made of blood. The receptors here all came from a man aged 40-49 years in good health.

The chain carries TRBV28 and TRBJ2-7; 9 nucleotides line up with TRBD1. The CDR3 covers 15 residues. J lost 5 bases, V lost 8 bases, and 13 bases had no gene match. The V gene's germline CDR1 is MDHEN and CDR2 SYDVKM. The CDR3 is CASFSSGQGRDEQYF. CDR3 nucleotides: TGTGCCAGCTTTTCTTCGGGACAGGGTCGCGACGAGCAGTACTTC.

The chain carries TRBV13 and TRBJ2-1, with D tentatively TRBD1 (6 bases). CDR1 is PRHDT and CDR2 is FYEKMQ in the germline V gene (reference sequence). The CDR3 extends over 14 amino acids. Trimming shortened V by 6 bases and J by 3 bases, and 12 bases separated the two germline ends. CDR3 amino acids: CASRFGTLYNEQFF. CDR3 nucleotide sequence: TGTGCCAGCAGATTCGGGACACTCTACAATGAGCAGTTCTTC.

This clonotype was recorded a few times. The J gene is TRBJ2-5, the V gene TRBV6-5; tentative D call: TRBD2 (7 bases). CDR1 MNHEY and CDR2 SVGAGI come from the germline V gene. This CDR3 is 15 amino acids long. The ends were cut back, 8 bases at V and 5 bases at J, with 21 bases in the middle. For the CDR3, the DNA is TGTGCCAGCCGGCAAGGCGGGGGCCGCGGGGAGACCCAGTACTTC. Translating gives CASRQGGGRGETQYF.

This clonotype occurred a few times. The V gene is TRBV15, the J gene TRBJ2-5, with 8 bases identical to TRBD2. With V trimmed by 0 bases and J by 8 bases, 11 bases remained unmatched. This CDR3 has 16 residues. CDR1 is LNHNV and CDR2 is YYDKDF in the germline V gene (reference sequence). As DNA, the CDR3 is TGTGCCACCAGCAGAGACCTGGCTAGCGGGCCGCGTACCCAGTACTTC. Translating gives CATSRDLASGPRTQYF.

The J gene is TRBJ1-6, the V gene TRBV2; possibly TRBD1 for D (5 bases). V shed 3 bases and J shed 7 bases, with 13 bases lying between them. There are 15 residues in the CDR3. Looked up from germline, CDR1 is SNHLY and CDR2 is FYNNEI. As DNA, the CDR3 is TGTGCCAGCAGTGAGTTGGGACGGGGAAATTCACCCCTCCACTTT. Translation gives CASSELGRGNSPLHF.

This clonotype appeared a few times. The chain recombines TRBV2 with TRBJ1-2; D is ambiguous. This CDR3 is 13 amino acids long. V was clipped by 4 bases and J by 4 bases, with 10 bases between them. The germline CDR1 and CDR2 sequences are SNHLY and FYNNEI. CDR3 DNA sequence: TGTGCCAGCAGTGCAGAGTCAGGCTATGGCTACACCTTC. Translated, it gives CASSAESGYGYTF.

This clonotype has a handful of counts. V is TRBV11-2 and J is TRBJ2-3; D is unclear. Germline CDR1 and CDR2: SGHAT and FQNNGV. V lost 3 bases to trimming and J lost 7 bases, with 8 bases between them. The CDR3 contains 12 residues. CDR3 residues: CASSLTANTQYF. The CDR3 DNA reads TGTGCCAGCAGCTTGACGGCGAATACGCAGTATTTT.

This clonotype was recorded at least ten times. The chain combines TRBV2 with TRBJ2-2; the D gene is possibly TRBD2 (5 bases). V was clipped by 7 bases and J by 7 bases, with 16 bases between them. From germline, CDR1 is SNHLY and CDR2 FYNNEI. This CDR3 is 14 amino acids long. CDR3 loop: CASNQAGSGGELFF. CDR3 DNA sequence: TGTGCCAGCAACCAGGCGGGCTCTGGCGGGGAGCTGTTTTTT.

This clonotype was seen a few times. V and J are TRBV28 and TRBJ2-6, with 9 bases lining up with TRBD1. The CDR3 is 18 amino acids. The junction had 10 bases not matched to a gene; V was cut back by 5 bases and J by 2 bases. Germline CDR1 reads MDHEN; CDR2 reads SYDVKM. The CDR3 nucleotides read TGTGCCAGCAGTCCCGACCGGGACAGGGAGACTGGGGCCAACGTCCTGACTTTC. The encoded protein is CASSPDRDRETGANVLTF. The complete variable domain, with remaining parts taken from reference TRBV28 and TRBJ2-6, reads DVKVTQSSRYLVKRTGEKVFLECVQDMDHENMFWYRQDPGLGLRLIYFSYDVKMKEKGDIPEGYSVSREKKERFSLILESASTNQTSMYLCASSPDRDRETGANVLTFGAGSRLTVL.

The chain uses TRBV3-1 and TRBJ1-1; a possible D gene is TRBD1 (6 bases). Germline V CDR1 and CDR2: LGHDT, YNNKEL (reference sequence). Trimming left V 2 bases short and J 5 bases short, with 15 bases between. The length of the CDR3 is 15 residues. CDR3 bases: TGTGCCAGCAGCCAAATGGGGGGCGCGTGGACTGAAGCTTTCTTT. Translated, it gives CASSQMGGAWTEAFF.

The V and J genes are TRBV6-2 or TRBV6-3 and TRBJ2-3, with D maybe TRBD2 (5 bases). Trimming took off 8 bases at V and 2 bases at J, with 8 bases between the two ends. Germline loops: CDR1 MNHEY, CDR2 SVGEGT. The CDR3 extends over 12 amino acids. For the CDR3, the DNA is TGTGCCAGCGATGACTACACAGATACGCAGTATTTT. Translation gives CASDDYTDTQYF.

The chain combines TRBV11-1 with TRBJ2-7; TRBD1 agrees at 7 bases. The CDR3 runs to 15 residues. Germline-derived CDR1 and CDR2 are SGHAT and FQDESV (reference sequence). The trim removed 1 base at V and 7 bases at J, leaving 10 bases unmatched. The CDR3 reads CASSLVRRTGGEQYF. CDR3 DNA sequence: TGTGCCAGCAGCTTAGTTCGCCGGACAGGCGGTGAGCAGTACTTC.

V usage is TRBV10-3 and J usage is TRBJ2-2, with D possibly TRBD2 on 5 matching bases. This CDR3 has 20 residues. Germline V gene sequence: CDR1 ENHRY, CDR2 SYGVKD. The ends were cut back, 4 bases at V and 0 bases at J, with 24 bases in the middle. CDR3 amino acids: CAISGGVVAGDDTNTGELFF. The CDR3 DNA is TGTGCCATCAGTGGGGGAGTGGTGGCAGGCGATGATACGAACACCGGGGAGCTGTTTTTT.

Written as DNA, the CDR3 is TGTGCCAGCAGCGCGGCCGGGACAGGGGTCACCTACAATGAGCAGTACTTC. Amino acids: CASSAAGTGVTYNEQYF. The rearrangement uses TRBV9 and TRBJ2-1, with 10 positions matching TRBD1. The J call may be mistaken, given a closer DNA end match to TRBJ2-7. The CDR3 sequence is 17 residues long. The germline V gene encodes CDR1 SGDLS and CDR2 YYNGEE.

The rearrangement links TRBV2 to TRBJ2-1; 7 nucleotides line up with TRBD1. Germline trimming cut 5 bases from V and 9 bases from J; bases unmatched to any gene: 4. The length of the CDR3 is 12 residues. Germline lookup yields CDR1 SNHLY and CDR2 FYNNEI. CDR3 sequence: CASSTRDSEQFF. In DNA form, the CDR3 reads TGTGCCAGCAGTACTCGGGACAGTGAGCAGTTCTTC.

V gene TRBV7-9 combines with J gene TRBJ2-3; TRBD2 aligns across 10 bases. V lost 3 bases to trimming and J lost 2 bases; unmatched junction nucleotides: 5. This CDR3 has 16 residues. CDR1 is SEHNR and CDR2 is FQNEAQ in the germline V gene (reference sequence). CDR3 region: CASSFPGLAATDTQYF. The DNA for the CDR3 is TGTGCCAGCAGCTTTCCCGGACTAGCGGCCACAGATACGCAGTATTTT.

This clonotype showed up just a few times. CDR3 DNA sequence: TGTGCCAGCAGCTCCAGGGGGGGGCGATTAGTCAATGAGCAGTTCTTC. Translating it yields CASSSRGGRLVNEQFF. V usage is TRBV7-9 and J usage is TRBJ2-1; D is perhaps TRBD1 or TRBD2 (7 bases each). V dropped 4 bases and J dropped 6 bases, with 19 bases sitting between them. Germline V gives CDR1 SEHNR, CDR2 FQNEAQ (reference sequence). CDR3 length: 16 residues.

This sequence joins TRBV20-1 and TRBJ2-1; perhaps TRBD1 as D (6 bases). The germline CDR1 and CDR2 sequences are DFQATT and SNEGSKA (reference sequence). The CDR3 is 14 amino acids. V lost 0 bases to trimming and J lost 10 bases, with 16 bases between them. CDR3 region: CSAREQGTGLEQFF. The CDR3 nucleotides read TGCAGTGCTAGAGAGCAAGGAACAGGGTTGGAGCAGTTCTTC.

To note about this clonotype: A read error is possible here, since a much larger clone lies one base away. The chain recombines TRBV10-3 with TRBJ2-7; D ambiguous. Germline CDR1 and CDR2: ENHRY and SYGVKD. The length of the CDR3 is 11 residues. Between the trimmed V and J ends, which lost 7 bases and 9 bases, there was a span of 13 bases. The CDR3 is CAIMVGRGQYF. As DNA, the CDR3 is TGTGCCATCATGGTTGGTAGAGGGCAGTACTTC.

This clonotype was counted between two and nine times. The chain is built from TRBV6-1 and TRBJ2-1; D not certain. CDR1 and CDR2 (germline): MNHNS, SASEGT. Trimming shortened V by 10 bases and J by 6 bases, and 16 bases separated the two germline ends. The CDR3 has 13 amino acids. The CDR3 nucleotides are TGTGCCATAGGACGACGAAGTTTCAATGAGCAGTTCTTC. Translating gives CAIGRRSFNEQFF.